The 19 T cell receptor beta chains given below trace back to one sample, sequenced in a study of monozygotic twins with inflammatory bowel disease. From the 5' RACE reads, TCRdb lists one entry per CDR3 protein and no DNA. Its listing shows about 210,000 distinct CDR3 sequences. Input material: blood. All receptors come from a human donor with ulcerative colitis or Crohn's disease, or a healthy co-twin of an affected twin (not recorded which).

The chain couples TRBV5-1 to TRBJ1-1. This CDR3 has 14 residues. Germline V gives CDR1 SGHRS, CDR2 YFSETQ. This chain's CDR3 is CASSLEAGNTEAFF.

The chain carries TRBV6-5 and TRBJ2-1; TCRdb picks TRBD2, but there is no DNA to check that call. This CDR3 spans 15 amino acids. The V gene's germline CDR1 is MNHEY and CDR2 SVGAGI. CDR3 in amino acids: CASKERARAYNEQFF.

The chain combines TRBV12-3 or TRBV12-4 with TRBJ2-1; TCRdb's D call of TRBD1 is untestable without DNA. CDR3 length equals 13 residues. The CDR3 sequence: CASSVYEHREKFF.

The chain has TRBV6-1 and TRBJ2-3; TCRdb's D call, TRBD1, is unchecked because there is no DNA. CDR1 MNHNS and CDR2 SASEGT come from the germline V gene. There are 16 residues in the CDR3. This CDR3 reads CASSPGQTFNTDTQYF.

The CDR3 loop reads CSAAGTGGVSYGYTF. This chain joins TRBV20-1 and TRBJ1-2; TCRdb picks TRBD1, but there is no DNA to check that call. This CDR3 has 15 amino acids. Germline V gene lookup returns CDR1 DFQATT and CDR2 SNEGSKA (reference sequence).

The chain links TRBV3-1 to TRBJ1-3. CDR1 LGHDT and CDR2 YNNKEL come from the germline V gene (reference sequence). This CDR3 has 13 residues. The CDR3 loop reads CASSQLSGDTIYF.

This chain uses TRBV5-1 with TRBJ2-1. Germline lookup yields CDR1 SGHRS and CDR2 YFSETQ. The CDR3 spans 15 residues. The CDR3 is CASSLDGRLLNEQFF.

The chain has TRBV5-6 and TRBJ2-2; with no DNA, the TCRdb D assignment of TRBD2 cannot be verified. The CDR3 is 14 amino acids. Germline loops: CDR1 SGHDT, CDR2 YYEEEE. CDR3 residues: CASTGWRDTGELFF.

The CDR3 sequence: CASSPRRSGATSYNEQFF. The chain joins TRBV7-6 to TRBJ2-1; absent DNA, TCRdb's TRBD1 call cannot be checked. Germline V CDR1 and CDR2: SGHVS, FNYEAQ. CDR3 length equals 18 residues.

By frequency, this clonotype registers medium-sized (0.01 to 0.1%). The chain joins TRBV5-5 to TRBJ1-1. The CDR3 loop spans 11 amino acids. From germline, CDR1 is SGHKS and CDR2 YYEKEE (reference sequence). The CDR3 sequence: CASSRNTEAFF.

The chain links TRBV18 to TRBJ2-7. CDR3 size: 15 residues. CDR1 and CDR2 from the germline V gene are KGHSH and LQKENI. CDR3 region: CASSPRSTVSYEQYF.

The rearrangement uses TRBV20-1 and TRBJ1-5; the D call of TRBD1 rests on TCRdb alone, since no DNA is present to check it. The CDR3 loop spans 15 amino acids. CDR1 and CDR2 (germline): DFQATT, SNEGSKA (reference sequence). The CDR3 loop reads CSARLGQGNNQPQHF.

This chain connects TRBV6-5 to TRBJ2-4; TCRdb lists TRBD2, though no DNA is available to test this call. Germline CDR1 and CDR2: MNHEY and SVGAGI. The CDR3 has 14 amino acids. CDR3 amino acids: CASSYTSGQNIQYF.

The chain recombines TRBV2 with TRBJ1-5; TCRdb returns TRBD1, unconfirmable since there is no DNA. The CDR3 sequence is 15 residues long. The germline CDR1 and CDR2 sequences are SNHLY and FYNNEI. The CDR3 sequence: CASSRTGESNQPQHF.

The chain combines TRBV3-1 with TRBJ2-1; TCRdb lists TRBD2, though no DNA is available to test this call. Germline V gives CDR1 LGHDT, CDR2 YNNKEL (reference sequence). CDR3 length equals 15 residues. CDR3 amino acids: CASSQRAGGINEQFF.

The chain uses TRBV11-1 and TRBJ2-7; without DNA, the TCRdb call of TRBD2 cannot be checked. The germline V gene encodes CDR1 SGHAT and CDR2 FQDESV (reference sequence). This CDR3 is 18 amino acids long. CDR3 residues: CASSSLTSGGETSYEQYF.

This chain uses TRBV29-1 with TRBJ1-2. Germline loops: CDR1 SQVTM, CDR2 ANQGSEA. The CDR3 contains 11 residues. The CDR3 reads CSVEEHDGYTF.

The chain recombines TRBV20-1 with TRBJ1-2; no DNA is available, so the TRBD1 call from TCRdb remains unchecked. The germline gives CDR1 DFQATT, CDR2 SNEGSKA (reference sequence). The CDR3 has 14 amino acids. The CDR3 sequence: CSAPDRLANYGYTF.

The chain links TRBV6-2 or TRBV6-3 to TRBJ1-3; TCRdb picks TRBD1, but there is no DNA to check that call. The CDR3 length is 16 residues. Germline loops: CDR1 MNHEY, CDR2 SVGEGT. The CDR3 spells CASSHARATSGNTIYF.